These 19 T cell receptor beta chains came from one sample sequenced in a study of blood T cell repertoires in COVID-19. The data were produced by immunoSEQ multiplex PCR, yet TCRdb's version contains in-frame clones alone and is incomplete. Among 87,000 or so clones listed, around 87% were seen once. Sequenced input: peripheral blood. The receptors were sampled from a middle-aged man with acute or convalescent COVID-19.

This chain links TRBV19 with TRBJ1-1; TRBD1 matches at 7 bases. Germline lookup yields CDR1 LNHDA and CDR2 SQIVND (reference sequence). After removal of 5 bases from V and 11 bases from J, the junction contained 11 bases not matched to a gene. This CDR3 has 13 amino acids. The CDR3 here is CASSFPGQLAAFF. CDR3 nucleotides: TGTGCCAGTAGTTTTCCGGGACAGCTAGCGGCTTTCTTT.

The chain is built from TRBV3-1 (or the pseudogene TRBV3-2) and TRBJ2-4; 10 nucleotides match TRBD1. Germline V gene lookup returns CDR1 LGHDT and CDR2 YNNKEL (reference sequence). Losses at the gene ends were 3 bases for V and 1 base for J; bases not matched to a gene: 3. CDR3 size: 16 residues. The DNA for the CDR3 is TGTGCCAGCAGCCATCGGGACAGGGGCGCCAAAAACATTCAGTACTTC. It is translated as CASSHRDRGAKNIQYF.

This chain uses TRBV25-1 with TRBJ2-3, with TRBD1 matching over 10 bases. Germline CDR1 reads MGHDK; CDR2 reads SYGVNS. This CDR3 contains 15 residues. With 5 bases clipped from V and 3 bases from J, the junction kept 5 bases outside the gene matches. CDR3: CASSIRTGGTDTQYF. The CDR3 bases are TGTGCCAGCAGTATACGGACAGGGGGAACAGATACGCAGTATTTT.

The rearrangement uses TRBV2 and TRBJ1-4, with 9 bases matching TRBD1. V shed 3 bases and J 8 bases; nucleotides not matched to a gene: 4. The CDR3 loop spans 14 amino acids. From germline, CDR1 is SNHLY and CDR2 FYNNEI. The CDR3 bases are TGTGCCAGCAGTGAGGGACAGGGCTACGAAAAACTGTTTTTT. Its translation is CASSEGQGYEKLFF.

V gene TRBV7-2 combines with J gene TRBJ2-7; TRBD1 might be the D (5 bases). This CDR3 has 13 residues. Looked up from germline, CDR1 is SGHTA and CDR2 is FQGNSA. V was clipped by 3 bases and J by 1 base, with 7 bases between them. CDR3 protein: CASSLGRSYEQYF. The CDR3 nucleotides are TGTGCCAGCAGCTTGGGGCGATCCTACGAGCAGTACTTC.

This sequence joins TRBV30 and TRBJ2-1; TRBD1 might be the D (6 bases). Trimming pared 2 bases from V and 2 bases from J, leaving 10 bases between. Germline lookup yields CDR1 GTSNPN and CDR2 SVGIG (reference sequence). The CDR3 has 14 amino acids. The CDR3 loop reads CAWSRDTAYNEQFF. The DNA of the CDR3 is TGTGCCTGGAGTCGGGACACTGCCTACAATGAGCAGTTCTTC.

The chain carries TRBV5-4 and TRBJ2-5; D ambiguous. The CDR3 length is 14 residues. Germline lookup yields CDR1 SGHNT and CDR2 YYREEE (reference sequence). Trimming took 5 bases from V and 0 from J, leaving 11 bases between them. The CDR3 DNA sequence: TGTGCCAGCAGGTCCGACTCGTACCAAGAGACCCAGTACTTC. It is translated as CASRSDSYQETQYF. The entire variable domain, with the rest obtained from reference TRBV5-4 and TRBJ2-5, is as follows: ETGVTQSPTHLIKTRGQQVTLRCSSQSGHNTVSWYQQALGQGPQFIFQYYREEENGRGNFPPRFSGLQFPNYSSELNVNALELDDSALYLCASRSDSYQETQYFGPGTRLLVL.

The gene calls are TRBV3-1 (or the pseudogene TRBV3-2) and TRBJ1-4; possible D gene TRBD1, 6 bases. The CDR3 length is 16 residues. Looked up from germline, CDR1 is LGHDT and CDR2 is YNNKEL (reference sequence). The V end was cut by 2 bases, the J end by 8 bases, with 18 bases between. The CDR3 here is CASSQMRGQGREKLFF. DNA for the CDR3: TGTGCCAGCAGCCAAATGAGAGGCCAGGGGAGAGAAAAACTGTTTTTT.

V and J are TRBV18 and TRBJ2-7; D perhaps matches TRBD1 (7 bases). The CDR3 covers 16 residues. Germline values: CDR1 KGHSH, CDR2 LQKENI. Trimming removed 2 bases at V and 4 bases at J, with 18 bases between. The CDR3 loop is CASSPILTGAGYEQYF. CDR3 DNA sequence: TGTGCCAGCTCACCAATACTTACAGGGGCGGGGTACGAGCAGTACTTC.

The chain couples TRBV29-1 to TRBJ1-1, with D possibly matching TRBD1 (6 bases). Trimming removed 7 bases from V and 7 bases from J, with 13 bases in between. Germline V CDR1 and CDR2: SQVTM, ANQGSEA. This CDR3 is built from 11 residues. The CDR3 region has the DNA TGCAGCGCGGACAGAGGGGGTGAAGCTTTCTTT. It translates to CSADRGGEAFF.

This clone was observed once. The V call is TRBV7-9, the J call TRBJ2-7; possible D gene TRBD2, 6 bases. The CDR3 loop spans 13 amino acids. Between the trimmed V and J ends, which lost 1 base and 4 bases, there was a span of 8 bases. Germline lookup yields CDR1 SEHNR and CDR2 FQNEAQ (reference sequence). CDR3 region: CASSLGGKYEQYF. For the CDR3, the DNA is TGTGCCAGCAGCTTAGGCGGGAAGTACGAGCAGTACTTC.

V is TRBV20-1 and J is TRBJ2-2; 9 bases match TRBD1. This CDR3 spans 16 amino acids. V lost 3 bases and J lost 4; bases outside the gene matches: 9. CDR1 and CDR2 (germline): DFQATT, SNEGSKA (reference sequence). The CDR3 DNA reads as TGCAGTGCTAGTTCCGGGACAGGGCTAGGCACCGGGGAGCTGTTTTTT. Protein: CSASSGTGLGTGELFF.

V gene TRBV19 combines with J gene TRBJ1-4; 7 bases line up with TRBD1. CDR1 and CDR2 (germline): LNHDA, SQIVND (reference sequence). The CDR3 loop spans 15 amino acids. The J segment lost 7 bases and the V segment lost 4 bases, leaving 9 bases of the junction unmatched. For the CDR3, the DNA is TGTGCCAGTAGTACCCTCCGACAGGGCGGTGAAAAACTGTTTTTT. This gives the protein CASSTLRQGGEKLFF.

This chain joins TRBV5-1 and TRBJ1-2; D possibly corresponds to TRBD1 (6 bases). V lost 5 bases, J lost 2 bases, and 13 bases lay in between. Germline-derived CDR1 and CDR2 are SGHRS and YFSETQ. This CDR3 has 14 residues. The CDR3, as DNA: TGCGCCAGCAGAATGGACAGTCAAAACTATGGCTACACCTTC. Amino acids: CASRMDSQNYGYTF.

This sequence joins TRBV2 and TRBJ2-2; 10 bases align to TRBD1. In germline, CDR1 is SNHLY, CDR2 FYNNEI. V dropped 6 bases and J dropped 3; count of bases not matched to a gene: 4. This CDR3 spans 15 amino acids. The CDR3 bases are TGTGCCAGCAGCTGGGACAGGGGAGACACCGGGGAGCTGTTTTTT. Amino acid sequence: CASSWDRGDTGELFF.

The genes are TRBV5-8 and TRBJ2-1; 14 bases fit TRBD2. The CDR3 totals 16 residues. Germline V gene lookup returns CDR1 SGHTS and CDR2 YDEGEE. V lost 2 bases, J lost 9 bases, and 7 bases stayed unmatched. The CDR3 DNA sequence: TGTGCCAGCAGCTTCCCGGGACTAGCGGGAGTAGGTGAGCAGTTCTTC. Translation gives CASSFPGLAGVGEQFF.

About this clone itself: A junction end diverges from the germline sequence, so it may reflect a read error. The V call is TRBV7-7, the J call TRBJ2-1; 9 bases map to TRBD2. Germline V CDR1 and CDR2: SSHAT, FNYEAQ (reference sequence). The CDR3 sequence is 17 residues long. This chain's CDR3 is CASSLGRSRGGDNEQFF. The CDR3 nucleotides read TGTGCTAGCAGCTTAGGACGATCGCGCGGGGGGGACAATGAGCAGTTCTTC.

This clone was seen a single time. This sequence joins TRBV4-1 and TRBJ1-1, with D possibly TRBD1 on 6 matching bases. Germline CDR1 is MGHRA and CDR2 is YSYEKL. The CDR3 loop spans 15 amino acids. The germline V and J ends were trimmed by 3 bases and 0 bases, with 11 bases remaining between them. The CDR3 spells CASSHSGGLNTEAFF. In DNA, the CDR3 is TGCGCCAGCAGCCACTCGGGGGGGCTGAACACTGAAGCTTTCTTT.

The chain joins TRBV5-1 to TRBJ2-3; maybe TRBD2 (6 bases). V gave up 4 bases and J gave up 2 bases, with 17 bases separating them. Per the germline V gene, CDR1 is SGHRS and CDR2 is YFSETQ. This CDR3 has 16 amino acids. CDR3 sequence: CASSLVGGLLTDTQYF. The CDR3 bases are TGCGCCAGCAGCCTGGTGGGGGGACTCCTCACAGATACGCAGTATTTT.